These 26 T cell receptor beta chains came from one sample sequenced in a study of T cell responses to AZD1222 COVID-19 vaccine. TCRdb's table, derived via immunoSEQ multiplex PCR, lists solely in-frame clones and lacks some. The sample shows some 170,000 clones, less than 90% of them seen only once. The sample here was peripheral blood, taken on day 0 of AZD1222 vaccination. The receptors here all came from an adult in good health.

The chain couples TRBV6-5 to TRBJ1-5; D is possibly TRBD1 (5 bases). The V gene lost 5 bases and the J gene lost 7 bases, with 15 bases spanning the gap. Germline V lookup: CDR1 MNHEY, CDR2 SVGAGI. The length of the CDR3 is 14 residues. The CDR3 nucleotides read TGTGCCAGCAGTCTGGGAGGGGTCTGGCAGCCCCAGCATTTT. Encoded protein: CASSLGGVWQPQHF.

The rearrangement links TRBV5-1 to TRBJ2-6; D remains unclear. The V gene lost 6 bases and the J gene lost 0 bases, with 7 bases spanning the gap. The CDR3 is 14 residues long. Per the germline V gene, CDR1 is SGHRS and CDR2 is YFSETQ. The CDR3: CASNTLSGANVLTF. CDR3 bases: TGCGCCAGCAATACCCTCTCTGGGGCCAACGTCCTGACTTTC.

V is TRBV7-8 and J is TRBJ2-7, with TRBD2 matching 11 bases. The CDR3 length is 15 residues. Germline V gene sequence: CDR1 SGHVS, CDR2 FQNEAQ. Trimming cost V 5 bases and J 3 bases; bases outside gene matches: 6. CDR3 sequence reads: CASSPGTSGYYEQYF. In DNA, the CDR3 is TGTGCCAGCAGCCCCGGGACTAGCGGTTACTACGAGCAGTACTTC.

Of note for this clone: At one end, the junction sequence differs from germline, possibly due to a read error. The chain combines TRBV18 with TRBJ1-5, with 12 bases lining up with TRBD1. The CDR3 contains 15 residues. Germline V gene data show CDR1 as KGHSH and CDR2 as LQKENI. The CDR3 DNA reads TGTGCCAGCTCACAAGGGACAGGGGGCAATAAGCCCCAGCATTTT. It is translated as CASSQGTGGNKPQHF.

DNA for the CDR3: TGTGCCAGCAGTAAACAACAGGGGGCAAGGACTGAAGCTTTCTTT. Translation: CASSKQQGARTEAFF. V gene TRBV27 combines with J gene TRBJ1-1, with 9 nucleotides matching TRBD1. The J segment lost 5 bases and the V segment lost 5 bases, leaving 9 bases of the junction unmatched. Germline-derived CDR1 and CDR2 are MNHEY and SMNVEV (reference sequence). The CDR3 loop spans 15 amino acids.

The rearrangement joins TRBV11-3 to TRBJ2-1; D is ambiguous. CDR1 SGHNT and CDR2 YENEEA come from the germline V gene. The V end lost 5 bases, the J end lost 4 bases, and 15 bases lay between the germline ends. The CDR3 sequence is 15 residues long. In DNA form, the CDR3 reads TGTGCCAGCAGCCCCAGCAGGACGGATTACAATGAGCAGTTCTTC. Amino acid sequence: CASSPSRTDYNEQFF.

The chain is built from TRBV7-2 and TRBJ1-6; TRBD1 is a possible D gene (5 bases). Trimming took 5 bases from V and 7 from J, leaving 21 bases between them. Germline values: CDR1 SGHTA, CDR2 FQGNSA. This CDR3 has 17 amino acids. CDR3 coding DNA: TGTGCCAGCAGCCCTCATTCGCCCGACAGCTCCAATTCACCCCTCCACTTT. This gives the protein CASSPHSPDSSNSPLHF.

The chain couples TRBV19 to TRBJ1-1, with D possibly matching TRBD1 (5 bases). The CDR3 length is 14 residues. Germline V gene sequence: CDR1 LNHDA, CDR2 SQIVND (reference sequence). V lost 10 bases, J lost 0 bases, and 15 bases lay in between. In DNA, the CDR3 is TGTGCCACCAAGGGGCTTGAAATGAACACTGAAGCTTTCTTT. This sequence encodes CATKGLEMNTEAFF.

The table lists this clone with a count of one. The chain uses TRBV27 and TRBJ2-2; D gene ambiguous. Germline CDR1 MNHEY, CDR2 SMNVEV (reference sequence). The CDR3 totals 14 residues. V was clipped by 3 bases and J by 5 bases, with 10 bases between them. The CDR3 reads CASSFPHGTGELFF. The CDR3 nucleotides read TGTGCCAGCAGTTTCCCCCATGGGACCGGGGAGCTGTTTTTT.

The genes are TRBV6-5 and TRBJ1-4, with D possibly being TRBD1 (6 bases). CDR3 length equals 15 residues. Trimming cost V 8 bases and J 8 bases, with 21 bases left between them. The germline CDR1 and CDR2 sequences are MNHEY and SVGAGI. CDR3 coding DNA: TGTGCCAGCGTTCGAGGGGGGGCCCACAGGGAAAAACTGTTTTTT. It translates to CASVRGGAHREKLFF.

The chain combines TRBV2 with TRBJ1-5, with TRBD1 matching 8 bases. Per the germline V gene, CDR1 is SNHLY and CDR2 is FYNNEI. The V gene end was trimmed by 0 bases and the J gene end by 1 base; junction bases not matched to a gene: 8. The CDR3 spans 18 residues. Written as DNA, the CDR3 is TGTGCCAGCAGTGAAGCTGGACAGGGTCATATAAGCAATCAGCCCCAGCATTTT. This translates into CASSEAGQGHISNQPQHF.

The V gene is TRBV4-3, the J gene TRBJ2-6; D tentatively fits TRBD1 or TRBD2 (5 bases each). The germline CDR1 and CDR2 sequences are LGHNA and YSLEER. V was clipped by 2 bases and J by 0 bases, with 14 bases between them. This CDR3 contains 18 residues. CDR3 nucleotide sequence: TGCGCCAGCAGCCAATCCTACGGGGCCCTCTCTGGGGCCAACGTCCTGACTTTC. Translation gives CASSQSYGALSGANVLTF.

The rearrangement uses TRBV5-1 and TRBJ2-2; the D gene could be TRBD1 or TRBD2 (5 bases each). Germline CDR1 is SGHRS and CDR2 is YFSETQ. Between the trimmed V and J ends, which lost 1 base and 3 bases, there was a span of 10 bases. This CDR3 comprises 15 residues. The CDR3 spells CASSLSGGYTGELFF. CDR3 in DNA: TGCGCCAGCAGCTTGAGTGGGGGTTACACCGGGGAGCTGTTTTTT.

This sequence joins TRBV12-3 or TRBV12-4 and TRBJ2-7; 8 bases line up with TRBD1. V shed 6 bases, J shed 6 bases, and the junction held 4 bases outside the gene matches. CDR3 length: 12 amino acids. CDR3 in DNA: TGTGCCAGCAGCTTCGACAGGGGCGAGCAGTACGTC. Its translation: CASSFDRGEQYV.

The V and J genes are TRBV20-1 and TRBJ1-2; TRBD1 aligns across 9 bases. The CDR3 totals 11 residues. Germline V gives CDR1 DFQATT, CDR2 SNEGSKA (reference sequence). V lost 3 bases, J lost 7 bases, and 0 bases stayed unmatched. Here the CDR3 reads CSARTGGGYTF. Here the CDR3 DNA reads TGCAGTGCTAGGACAGGGGGTGGCTACACCTTC.

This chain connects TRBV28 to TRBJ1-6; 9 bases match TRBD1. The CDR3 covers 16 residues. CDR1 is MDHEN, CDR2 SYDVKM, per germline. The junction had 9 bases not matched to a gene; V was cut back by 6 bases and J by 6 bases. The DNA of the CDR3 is TGTGCCAGCAGCCCGGACAGGGGTGGGGGTAATTCACCCCTCCACTTT. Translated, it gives CASSPDRGGGNSPLHF. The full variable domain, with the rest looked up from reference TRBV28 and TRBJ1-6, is DVKVTQSSRYLVKRTGEKVFLECVQDMDHENMFWYRQDPGLGLRLIYFSYDVKMKEKGDIPEGYSVSREKKERFSLILESASTNQTSMYLCASSPDRGGGNSPLHFGNGTRLTVT.

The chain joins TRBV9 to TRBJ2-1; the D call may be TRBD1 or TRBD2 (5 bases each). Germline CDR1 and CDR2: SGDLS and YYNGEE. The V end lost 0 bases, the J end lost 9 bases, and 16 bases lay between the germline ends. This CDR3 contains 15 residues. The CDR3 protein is CASSVVSSSRGEQFF. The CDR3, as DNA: TGTGCCAGCAGCGTAGTTTCTAGCTCGAGGGGTGAGCAGTTCTTC.

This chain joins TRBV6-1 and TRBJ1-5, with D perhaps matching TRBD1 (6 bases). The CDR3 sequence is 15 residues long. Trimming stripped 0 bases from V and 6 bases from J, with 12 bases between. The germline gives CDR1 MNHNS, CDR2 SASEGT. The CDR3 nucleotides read TGTGCCAGCAGTGAAGCGCCCAGGGGTGGTCAGCCCCAGCATTTT. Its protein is CASSEAPRGGQPQHF.

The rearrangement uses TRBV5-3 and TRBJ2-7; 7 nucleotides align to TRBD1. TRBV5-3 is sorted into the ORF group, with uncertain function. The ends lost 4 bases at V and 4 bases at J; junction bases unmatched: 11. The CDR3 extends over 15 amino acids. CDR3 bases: TGTGCCAGAAGCCCGCCGGGACAGAAATCGTACGAGCAGTACTTC. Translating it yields CARSPPGQKSYEQYF.

In DNA, the CDR3 is TGTGCCAGCAGCCCGACGGGGGGGGGTACTAACTATGGCTACACCTTC. Translated: CASSPTGGGTNYGYTF. The V call is TRBV21-1, the J call TRBJ1-2. TRBV21-1 is listed as a pseudogene. The CDR3 is made up of 16 amino acids.

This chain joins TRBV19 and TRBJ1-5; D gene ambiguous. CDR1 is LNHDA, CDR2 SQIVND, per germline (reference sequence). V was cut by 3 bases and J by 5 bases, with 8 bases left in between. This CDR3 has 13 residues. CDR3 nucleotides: TGTGCCAGTAGTATCATCGGATATCAGCCCCAGCATTTT. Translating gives CASSIIGYQPQHF.

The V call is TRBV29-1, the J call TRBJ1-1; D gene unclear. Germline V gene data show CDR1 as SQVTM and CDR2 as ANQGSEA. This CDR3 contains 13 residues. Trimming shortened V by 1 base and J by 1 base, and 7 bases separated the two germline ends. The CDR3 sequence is CSVEGPWNTEAFF. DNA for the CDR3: TGCAGCGTTGAAGGGCCTTGGAACACTGAAGCTTTCTTT.

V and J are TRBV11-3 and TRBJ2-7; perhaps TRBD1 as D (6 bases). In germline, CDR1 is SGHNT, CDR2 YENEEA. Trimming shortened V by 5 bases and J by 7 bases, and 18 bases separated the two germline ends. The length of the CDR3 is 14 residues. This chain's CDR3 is CASSPKYRECEQYV. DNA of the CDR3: TGTGCCAGCAGCCCCAAATACAGGGAGTGTGAGCAGTACGTC.

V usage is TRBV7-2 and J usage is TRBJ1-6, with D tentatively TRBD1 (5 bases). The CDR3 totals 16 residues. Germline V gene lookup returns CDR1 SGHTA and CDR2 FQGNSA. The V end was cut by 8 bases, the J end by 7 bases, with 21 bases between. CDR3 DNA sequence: TGTGCCAGCCGACCCCCGCCCGGGACGGCAAATTCACCCCTCCACTTT. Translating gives CASRPPPGTANSPLHF.

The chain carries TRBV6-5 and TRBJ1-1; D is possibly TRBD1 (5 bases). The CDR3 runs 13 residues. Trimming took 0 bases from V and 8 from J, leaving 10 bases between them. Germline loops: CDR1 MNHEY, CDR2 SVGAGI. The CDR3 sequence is CASSYSAGKEAFF. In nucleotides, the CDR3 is TGTGCCAGCAGTTACTCAGCAGGGAAAGAAGCTTTCTTT.

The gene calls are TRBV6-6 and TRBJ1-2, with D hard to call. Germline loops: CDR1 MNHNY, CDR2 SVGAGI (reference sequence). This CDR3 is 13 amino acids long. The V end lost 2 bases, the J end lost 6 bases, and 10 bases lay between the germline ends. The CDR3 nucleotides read TGTGCCAGCAGTTACGAGTTACTGGATGGCTACACCTTC. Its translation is CASSYELLDGYTF.